The 25 T cell receptor beta chains in this list originate from one sample, sequenced in a study of OX40 agonist ivuxolimab in advanced cancers. TCRdb's table, derived via immunoSEQ multiplex PCR, lists solely in-frame clones and lacks some. Of about 67,000 clones in the sample, approximately 84% were seen once. The input for sequencing was CD4+ or CD8+ T cells sorted from blood, taken in a trial of the OX40 agonist ivuxolimab. The source of these receptors is an adult with an advanced solid tumor such as melanoma, head and neck, liver or kidney cancer.

The chain combines TRBV6-6 with TRBJ1-6, with D possibly matching TRBD1 (5 bases). There are 16 residues in the CDR3. Germline V lookup: CDR1 MNHNY, CDR2 SVGAGI (reference sequence). Trimming took off 4 bases at V and 1 base at J, with 11 bases between the two ends. Written as DNA, the CDR3 is TGTGCCAGCAGTTTCCCCCAGGGTTCCTATAATTCACCCCTCCACTTT. Protein sequence: CASSFPQGSYNSPLHF.

This clone appeared a single time. The chain uses TRBV6-1 and TRBJ2-1, with D perhaps being TRBD1 or TRBD2 (5 bases each). CDR1 is MNHNS, CDR2 SASEGT, per germline. The CDR3 runs to 12 residues. Trimming left V 6 bases short and J 5 bases short, with 8 bases between. Written as DNA, the CDR3 is TGTGCCAGCAGCCGGGGCCACAATGAGCAGTTCTTC. Its translation: CASSRGHNEQFF.

The chain links TRBV10-3 to TRBJ2-7; 7 bases fit TRBD1. The germline gives CDR1 ENHRY, CDR2 SYGVKD. Germline trimming cut 0 bases from V and 4 bases from J; bases unmatched to any gene: 3. CDR3 length equals 14 residues. The CDR3 region is CAISESGTEYEQYF. The CDR3 DNA is TGTGCCATCAGTGAGTCAGGGACAGAATACGAGCAGTACTTC.

This clone is a singleton in its sample. The CDR3 loop reads CASSPNSGRNGYTF. CDR3 nucleotides: TGTGCCAGCAGCCCCAATTCAGGCCGCAATGGCTACACCTTC. V and J are TRBV9 and TRBJ1-2; the D is unclear. V was clipped by 4 bases and J by 6 bases, with 16 bases between them. The CDR3 consists of 14 residues. The germline V gene encodes CDR1 SGDLS and CDR2 YYNGEE.

The V and J genes are TRBV5-1 and TRBJ1-4; 8 bases line up with TRBD1. The V gene's germline CDR1 is SGHRS and CDR2 YFSETQ. This CDR3 region has 14 residues. With 6 bases clipped from V and 0 bases from J, the junction kept 1 base outside the gene matches. In DNA, the CDR3 is TGCGCCAGCAAGACAGGGGCAACTAATGAAAAACTGTTTTTT. The encoded protein is CASKTGATNEKLFF.

The genes are TRBV28 and TRBJ2-5; 8 bases line up with TRBD2. CDR1 and CDR2 (germline): MDHEN, SYDVKM. This CDR3 is 15 amino acids long. The V and J ends lost 4 bases and 2 bases, in that order; junction bases with no gene match: 6. The DNA for the CDR3 is TGTGCCAGCAGTTCGGGACTAGTGGGTCAAGAGACCCAGTACTTC. Protein sequence: CASSSGLVGQETQYF.

About this clone itself: Germline is not matched at one junction end, which may reflect a read error. The chain links TRBV16 to TRBJ2-3; a possible D gene is TRBD1 (5 bases). The length of the CDR3 is 15 residues. Germline-derived CDR1 and CDR2 are KGHSY and FQNENV. CDR3 amino acids: CASSKSTASTDTQYF. CDR3 coding DNA: TGTGCCAGCAGCAAATCGACAGCTAGCACAGATACGCAGTATTTT.

This clone has only a few counts. The chain employs TRBV5-4 and TRBJ2-1; TRBD2 might be the D (5 bases). V was shortened by 6 bases and J by 9 bases, with 16 bases between the two germline ends. Looked up from germline, CDR1 is SGHNT and CDR2 is YYREEE (reference sequence). The CDR3 length is 13 residues. Here the CDR3 DNA reads TGTGCCAGCAAGAGGGTTAGTTCGGGTGAGCAGTTCTTC. Its translation is CASKRVSSGEQFF.

This chain uses TRBV9 with TRBJ2-3, with D possibly TRBD2 on 5 matching bases. V lost 4 bases and J 2 bases, leaving 11 bases between the germline ends. Germline loops: CDR1 SGDLS, CDR2 YYNGEE. This CDR3 has 14 amino acids. In nucleotides, the CDR3 is TGTGCCAGCAGCCCCGGACTGTACACAGATACGCAGTATTTT. Translation: CASSPGLYTDTQYF.

This clone was picked up a small number of times. The CDR3 reads CASSTGLGQPQHF. CDR3 in DNA: TGCGCCAGCAGTACCGGCCTAGGACAGCCCCAGCATTTT. V is TRBV10-2 and J is TRBJ1-5; no clear D gene. The germline CDR1 and CDR2 sequences are WSHSY and SAAADI. This CDR3 comprises 13 residues. Trimming removed 5 bases at V and 7 bases at J, with 12 bases between.

This sequence joins TRBV7-2 and TRBJ2-5; D unclear. Germline V gene data show CDR1 as SGHTA and CDR2 as FQGNSA. The CDR3 covers 12 residues. Trimming took 1 base from V and 4 from J, leaving 4 bases between them. CDR3 bases: TGTGCCAGCAGCTTAGAAGCAGAGACCCAGTACTTC. Residues: CASSLEAETQYF.

V and J are TRBV29-1 and TRBJ2-5; TRBD1 matches 8 bases. The ends lost 3 bases at V and 7 bases at J; junction bases unmatched: 4. The germline V gene has CDR1 SQVTM and CDR2 ANQGSEA. The length of the CDR3 is 12 residues. CDR3 sequence reads: CSVERTGWTQYF. The CDR3 DNA is TGCAGCGTTGAGAGGACAGGGTGGACCCAGTACTTC.

The chain uses TRBV5-1 and TRBJ1-2; the D gene is possibly TRBD1 (5 bases). Germline assignment: CDR1 SGHRS and CDR2 YFSETQ. The V and J ends lost 4 bases and 4 bases respectively, with 17 bases between them. The CDR3 runs 15 residues. The CDR3, as DNA: TGCGCCAGCAGCGCGGGTCCCGGGACCTTCTATGGCTACACCTTC. Encoded protein: CASSAGPGTFYGYTF.

The table lists this clone with a count of one. The genes are TRBV6-5 and TRBJ2-1, with a possible D match to TRBD1 (6 bases). V lost 6 bases to trimming and J lost 5 bases, with 17 bases between them. Germline assignment: CDR1 MNHEY and CDR2 SVGAGI. The CDR3 has 15 amino acids. The CDR3 region has the DNA TGTGCCAGCAGATCTGGGACCCAGGGGCACAATGAGCAGTTCTTC. It translates to CASRSGTQGHNEQFF.

This rearrangement joins TRBV5-6 to TRBJ2-7; no definite D call. V shed 2 bases and J shed 3 bases, with 6 bases lying between them. In germline, CDR1 is SGHDT, CDR2 YYEEEE. The CDR3 consists of 12 residues. The CDR3 DNA reads as TGTGCCAGCAGCTTAGCCATCTACGAGCAGTACTTC. This gives the protein CASSLAIYEQYF. Based on the CDR3 plus reference TRBV5-6 and TRBJ2-7, the full variable domain is DAGVTQSPTHLIKTRGQQVTLRCSPKSGHDTVSWYQQALGQGPQFIFQYYEEEERQRGNFPDRFSGHQFPNYSSELNVNALLLGDSALYLCASSLAIYEQYFGPGTRLTVT.

CDR3 amino acids: CASSLSPGTEETQYF. The CDR3 nucleotides are TGTGCCAGCAGCCTCTCCCCGGGGACTGAAGAGACCCAGTACTTC. V is TRBV9 and J is TRBJ2-5; a possible D gene is TRBD2 (6 bases). Germline V gene data show CDR1 as SGDLS and CDR2 as YYNGEE. There are 15 residues in the CDR3. V was trimmed by 4 bases and J by 3 bases, leaving 16 bases between them.

The V gene is TRBV11-2, the J gene TRBJ2-3, with 8 positions matching TRBD2. V lost 4 bases, J lost 4 bases, and 7 bases stayed unmatched. Germline V gene sequence: CDR1 SGHAT, CDR2 FQNNGV. This CDR3 is built from 15 residues. The CDR3 sequence is CASSSLEREPDTQYF. CDR3 DNA sequence: TGTGCCAGCAGCTCCCTTGAGCGGGAGCCAGATACGCAGTATTTT.

The CDR3 protein is CASSIGFRGQPQHF. The CDR3 DNA follows: TGTGCCAGTAGTATAGGATTCAGGGGTCAGCCCCAGCATTTT. The chain employs TRBV19 and TRBJ1-5; D possibly corresponds to TRBD1 (6 bases). The CDR3 sequence is 14 residues long. V was pared by 1 base and J by 6 bases, with 10 bases between. Germline V gene lookup returns CDR1 LNHDA and CDR2 SQIVND (reference sequence).

The rearrangement joins TRBV4-3 to TRBJ2-3; TRBD1 is a possible D gene (5 bases). CDR3 size: 18 residues. Between the trimmed V and J ends, which lost 0 bases and 2 bases, there was a span of 18 bases. CDR1 and CDR2 (germline): LGHNA, YSLEER. The DNA for the CDR3 is TGCGCCAGCAGCCAAGATCGTGGGGCGGACCAAACCACAGATACGCAGTATTTT. Translated: CASSQDRGADQTTDTQYF.

The J gene is TRBJ1-1, the V gene TRBV6-1; D is uncertain. CDR3 length: 14 amino acids. The V end was cut by 3 bases, the J end by 4 bases, with 12 bases between. Germline values: CDR1 MNHNS, CDR2 SASEGT. CDR3 amino acids: CASSEDPGSTEAFF. As DNA, the CDR3 is TGTGCCAGCAGTGAGGATCCCGGGAGCACTGAAGCTTTCTTT.

The chain has TRBV6-5 and TRBJ2-7; 8 bases match TRBD1. CDR1 MNHEY and CDR2 SVGAGI come from the germline V gene. This CDR3 spans 11 amino acids. The ends lost 6 bases at V and 6 bases at J; junction bases unmatched: 1. The CDR3 DNA reads as TGTGCCAGCAGCGACAGGGGCGAGCAGTACTTC. Its translation is CASSDRGEQYF.

This chain joins TRBV5-4 and TRBJ2-2, with 7 bases lining up with TRBD1. This CDR3 contains 15 residues. Germline V gene lookup returns CDR1 SGHNT and CDR2 YYREEE (reference sequence). V lost 0 bases to trimming and J lost 5 bases; unmatched junction nucleotides: 4. The CDR3 here is CASSLGQGGTGELFF. The CDR3 bases are TGTGCCAGCAGCTTGGGACAGGGTGGGACCGGGGAGCTGTTTTTT. The variable domain in full, with the rest retrieved from reference TRBV5-4 and TRBJ2-2, is ETGVTQSPTHLIKTRGQQVTLRCSSQSGHNTVSWYQQALGQGPQFIFQYYREEENGRGNFPPRFSGLQFPNYSSELNVNALELDDSALYLCASSLGQGGTGELFFGEGSRLTVL.

The chain has TRBV6-5 and TRBJ2-3, with D unresolved. The germline CDR1 and CDR2 sequences are MNHEY and SVGAGI. Deletions cut 2 bases from V and 2 bases from J, with 8 bases between. This CDR3 has 14 amino acids. CDR3 sequence reads: CASSYGAATDTQYF. Here the CDR3 DNA reads TGTGCCAGCAGTTACGGAGCAGCCACAGATACGCAGTATTTT.

The chain carries TRBV7-9 and TRBJ2-3; D unresolved. The CDR3 is 12 residues long. V gave up 5 bases and J gave up 4 bases, with 7 bases separating them. The germline CDR1 and CDR2 sequences are SEHNR and FQNEAQ (reference sequence). CDR3 sequence: CASSPWADTQYF. DNA of the CDR3: TGTGCCAGCAGCCCGTGGGCAGATACGCAGTATTTT.

The chain recombines TRBV7-8 with TRBJ1-2, with 8 bases matching TRBD1. V lost 3 bases to trimming and J lost 0 bases; unmatched junction nucleotides: 3. The CDR3 contains 15 residues. Germline CDR1 and CDR2: SGHVS and FQNEAQ. CDR3 amino acids: CASSLDRVPNYGYTF. CDR3 bases: TGTGCCAGCAGCTTGGACAGGGTCCCTAACTATGGCTACACCTTC.